Shown below are 30 T cell receptor beta chains from a single sample sequenced in a study of regulatory T cells in long-lasting Graves disease. CDR3-region Arm-PCR and iRepertoire HTBI primers produced the TCR beta libraries. TCRdb fed the multiplex PCR reads into MiXCR, producing one record per CDR3 protein. The sample records 550,000 or so distinct CDR3 sequences, about 11% being singletons. Time point specified: newly diagnosed GD, antithyroid drugs for less than 3 months. RNA from PBMCs was the source of the TCR library. A further study also used this sample, focusing on T cells in Graves' hyperthyroidism and ophthalmopathy.

Sequenced material: peripheral blood mononuclear cells (PBMCs), taken at new diagnosis, from a patient treated with antithyroid drugs. These receptors came from a woman in her thirties with Graves disease.

This clonotype was counted many times. The chain employs TRBV15 and TRBJ2-6, with 7 bases aligning to TRBD2. The V gene's germline CDR1 is LNHNV and CDR2 YYDKDF (reference sequence). The trim removed 1 base at V and 0 bases at J, leaving 6 bases unmatched. There are 18 residues in the CDR3. CDR3 coding DNA: TGTGCCACCAGCAGAGGGGGACTATCCTCCTCTGGGGCCAACGTCCTGACTTTC. Translation: CATSRGGLSSSGANVLTF.

This clonotype was recorded many times. This chain joins TRBV18 and TRBJ2-1; unclear D gene. Trimming removed 6 bases from V and 3 bases from J, with 12 bases in between. Germline values: CDR1 KGHSH, CDR2 LQKENI. This CDR3 comprises 14 residues. The DNA for the CDR3 is TGTGCCAGCTCTCGCGACCAGAGCTACAATGAGCAGTTCTTC. Protein product: CASSRDQSYNEQFF.

The chain joins TRBV19 to TRBJ2-7; TRBD2 agrees at 12 bases. Germline V gene data show CDR1 as LNHDA and CDR2 as SQIVND (reference sequence). Losses at the gene ends were 5 bases for V and 2 bases for J; bases not matched to a gene: 4. There are 15 residues in the CDR3. The DNA of the CDR3 is TGTGCCAGTAGTTCCCTAGCGGGAGGGCCCTACGAGCAGTACTTC. This gives the protein CASSSLAGGPYEQYF.

This clonotype was recorded at least ten times. The chain links TRBV2 to TRBJ2-7; possible D gene TRBD1, 6 bases. This CDR3 is built from 18 residues. Looked up from germline, CDR1 is SNHLY and CDR2 is FYNNEI. V dropped 2 bases and J dropped 3 bases, with 23 bases sitting between them. CDR3 sequence: CASSESDRNSGLRYEQYF. The CDR3 DNA follows: TGTGCCAGCAGTGAATCCGACAGGAACTCGGGGTTGCGCTACGAGCAGTACTTC.

The chain uses TRBV6-5 and TRBJ2-1; TRBD2 aligns across 12 bases. The CDR3 spans 15 residues. The ends lost 4 bases at V and 6 bases at J; junction bases unmatched: 4. Germline assignment: CDR1 MNHEY and CDR2 SVGAGI. CDR3 in DNA: TGTGCCAGCAGTTCAGGGACTAGCGGGCTCAATGAGCAGTTCTTC. Residues: CASSSGTSGLNEQFF.

This clonotype was counted many times. The V gene is TRBV18, the J gene TRBJ2-5; TRBD1 agrees at 9 bases. This CDR3 is 14 amino acids long. The J segment lost 4 bases and the V segment lost 4 bases, leaving 4 bases of the junction unmatched. Germline V gene sequence: CDR1 KGHSH, CDR2 LQKENI. CDR3: CASSQGQGRETQYF. CDR3 DNA sequence: TGTGCCAGCTCACAGGGACAGGGACGAGAGACCCAGTACTTC.

This clonotype was recorded many times. The chain has TRBV2 and TRBJ2-1; D is perhaps TRBD2 (6 bases). This CDR3 has 12 residues. Germline CDR1 reads SNHLY; CDR2 reads FYNNEI. Between the trimmed V and J ends, which lost 1 base and 9 bases, there was a span of 7 bases. The CDR3 loop is CASSEEGGEQFF. The CDR3 coding sequence is TGTGCCAGCAGTGAAGAGGGAGGTGAGCAGTTCTTC.

The sample holds a few counts of this clonotype. The chain has TRBV20-1 and TRBJ1-3; 11 positions agree with TRBD1. This CDR3 spans 13 amino acids. Germline CDR1 reads DFQATT; CDR2 reads SNEGSKA (reference sequence). The V and J ends lost 6 bases and 7 bases, in that order; junction bases with no gene match: 5. Here the CDR3 reads CSARGQGGNTIYF. In DNA form, the CDR3 reads TGCAGTGCCCGGGGACAGGGGGGCAACACCATATATTTT.

This clonotype was counted at least ten times. The chain carries TRBV29-1 and TRBJ2-7; TRBD2 matches at 8 bases. V trimming: 4 bases; J trimming: 6 bases; junction bases outside the gene matches: 11. The CDR3 loop spans 14 amino acids. Germline loops: CDR1 SQVTM, CDR2 ANQGSEA. CDR3 bases: TGCAGCGTTGGACGAGCGGGAGAACTGGCCGAGCAGTACTTC. Translation: CSVGRAGELAEQYF.

This clonotype showed up many times. The V gene is TRBV19, the J gene TRBJ1-2; TRBD1 might be the D (5 bases). The CDR3 is made up of 15 amino acids. The germline V gene has CDR1 LNHDA and CDR2 SQIVND (reference sequence). V lost 5 bases and J 0 bases, leaving 13 bases between the germline ends. The DNA for the CDR3 is TGTGCCAGTAGTGGGGCCGGGCAGACTAACTATGGCTACACCTTC. Its translation: CASSGAGQTNYGYTF.

This clonotype was counted ten times or more. The gene calls are TRBV5-1 and TRBJ2-7; possibly TRBD1 for D (7 bases). V lost 1 base and J 4 bases, leaving 12 bases between the germline ends. The CDR3 consists of 14 residues. In germline, CDR1 is SGHRS, CDR2 YFSETQ. The CDR3 loop is CASSLRGTAYEQYF. CDR3 DNA: TGCGCCAGCAGCTTGCGGGGGACAGCATACGAGCAGTACTTC.

This clonotype appeared a few times. V gene TRBV24-1 combines with J gene TRBJ2-1, with D possibly TRBD1 on 7 matching bases. CDR1 and CDR2 from the germline V gene are KGHDR and SFDVKD. Trimming stripped 5 bases from V and 8 bases from J, with 12 bases between. The CDR3 has 13 amino acids. CDR3 sequence: CATSGQGLDEQFF. In DNA, the CDR3 is TGTGCCACCAGTGGACAGGGACTCGATGAGCAGTTCTTC.

The V and J genes are TRBV20-1 and TRBJ1-2; D may be TRBD1 (5 bases). CDR1 is DFQATT, CDR2 SNEGSKA, per germline (reference sequence). There are 11 residues in the CDR3. The V end was cut by 1 base, the J end by 8 bases, with 8 bases between. In DNA form, the CDR3 reads TGCAGTGCTAGAGGGGACGTCGGCTACACCTTC. Protein: CSARGDVGYTF.

The sample holds one count of this clonotype. The chain is built from TRBV7-3 and TRBJ1-1, with D perhaps TRBD1 (6 bases). The V end was cut by 3 bases, the J end by 0 bases, with 8 bases between. Per germline, CDR1 SGHTA and CDR2 FQGTGA. The CDR3 covers 14 residues. The CDR3 DNA sequence: TGTGCCAGCAGCTTCTGGGGGCTGAACACTGAAGCTTTCTTT. It translates to CASSFWGLNTEAFF.

This clonotype has only one observation. This may come from a read error, since a much larger clone is one base off. The gene calls are TRBV19 and TRBJ1-5; 12 bases map to TRBD1. Germline trimming cut 3 bases from V and 4 bases from J; bases unmatched to any gene: 10. This CDR3 is 18 amino acids long. Germline V gives CDR1 LNHDA, CDR2 SQIVND (reference sequence). The CDR3 protein is CASSIGTGGLSSNQPQHF. The CDR3 DNA sequence: TGTGCCAGTAGTATCGGGACAGGGGGCTTGTCTAGTAATCAGCCCCAGCATTTT.

This clonotype was detected only a few times. The gene calls are TRBV25-1 and TRBJ1-2; TRBD1 matches at 8 bases. Germline CDR1 reads MGHDK; CDR2 reads SYGVNS. With 1 base clipped from V and 8 bases from J, the junction kept 9 bases outside the gene matches. CDR3 length equals 15 residues. The CDR3 is CASSELDRGLGGYTF. DNA of the CDR3: TGTGCCAGCAGTGAATTAGACAGGGGCCTAGGGGGCTACACCTTC.

This clonotype has a count of ten or more. The J gene is TRBJ2-1, the V gene TRBV19; 9 bases line up with TRBD1. The germline V gene has CDR1 LNHDA and CDR2 SQIVND (reference sequence). The CDR3 contains 16 residues. J was trimmed by 4 bases and V by 3 bases; bases with no gene match: 7. DNA for the CDR3: TGTGCCAGTAGTATTGGATGGGACAGGGTATACAATGAGCAGTTCTTC. Translating gives CASSIGWDRVYNEQFF.

This clonotype was detected many times. The chain couples TRBV12-3 or TRBV12-4 to TRBJ2-2, with 8 bases identical to TRBD2. Losses at the gene ends were 6 bases for V and 6 bases for J; bases not matched to a gene: 9. The CDR3 loop spans 15 amino acids. The chain's CDR3 is CASRNSGANAGELFF. CDR3 nucleotides: TGTGCCAGCAGGAATAGCGGGGCTAATGCCGGGGAGCTGTTTTTT.

There are many counts of this clonotype. J is TRBJ2-3 and V is TRBV20-1, with 9 bases that match TRBD2. V shed 5 bases, J shed 1 base, and the junction held 4 bases outside the gene matches. Germline V gives CDR1 DFQATT, CDR2 SNEGSKA (reference sequence). The CDR3 has 14 amino acids. The CDR3: CSALRTSGTDTQYF. The CDR3 region has the DNA TGCAGTGCTCTTCGGACTAGCGGCACAGATACGCAGTATTTT.

In this sample, this clonotype turned up many times. The chain joins TRBV27 to TRBJ2-1; 12 bases fit TRBD2. The CDR3 length is 19 residues. V was pared by 3 bases and J by 0 bases, with 9 bases of the junction left unmatched. CDR1 is MNHEY and CDR2 is SMNVEV in the germline V gene (reference sequence). The CDR3 sequence: CASSFLRTSGIPSYNEQFF. CDR3 in DNA: TGTGCCAGCAGTTTTCTCAGGACTAGCGGGATTCCCTCCTACAATGAGCAGTTCTTC.

This chain joins TRBV19 and TRBJ2-1; D uncertain. The V and J ends lost 6 bases and 4 bases respectively, with 10 bases between them. CDR3 size: 13 residues. Germline lookup yields CDR1 LNHDA and CDR2 SQIVND (reference sequence). The CDR3 spells CASREDLYNEQFF. Written as DNA, the CDR3 is TGTGCCAGTAGGGAAGACCTATACAATGAGCAGTTCTTC.

This clonotype was seen ten or more times. The rearrangement uses TRBV7-2 and TRBJ1-1; D might be TRBD1 (5 bases). The CDR3 sequence is 13 residues long. Trimming removed 6 bases from V and 8 bases from J, with 16 bases in between. In germline, CDR1 is SGHTA, CDR2 FQGNSA. CDR3 loop: CASSYLESGEAFF. DNA of the CDR3: TGTGCCAGCAGTTACTTAGAGTCAGGGGAAGCTTTCTTT.

This clonotype was seen only a few times. A much larger clonotype is one base distant, so this may be a read error. V is TRBV6-2 or TRBV6-3 and J is TRBJ2-7; D is undetermined. Germline assignment: CDR1 MNHEY and CDR2 SVGEGT. V lost 6 bases to trimming and J lost 0 bases, with 3 bases between them. The CDR3 covers 11 residues. DNA for the CDR3: TGTGCCAGCAGGTTCTCCTACGAGCAGTACTTC. This sequence encodes CASRFSYEQYF.

This clonotype showed up many times. The chain joins TRBV10-3 to TRBJ2-5, with D perhaps matching TRBD1 (5 bases). CDR1 and CDR2 from the germline V gene are ENHRY and SYGVKD. The germline V and J ends were trimmed by 0 bases and 5 bases, with 7 bases remaining between them. This CDR3 region has 13 residues. The CDR3 DNA follows: TGTGCCATCAGTGAGTCCCAGGGTGAGACCCAGTACTTC. It yields the protein CAISESQGETQYF.

The rearrangement uses TRBV19 and TRBJ1-5; 9 bases are shared with TRBD1. Germline V CDR1 and CDR2: LNHDA, SQIVND (reference sequence). Germline trimming cut 4 bases from V and 10 bases from J; bases unmatched to any gene: 5. This CDR3 has 13 amino acids. The CDR3 sequence is CASSRQGGSPQHF. CDR3 in DNA: TGTGCCAGTAGTAGACAGGGGGGTTCCCCCCAGCATTTT. Together with reference TRBV19 and TRBJ1-5, the CDR3 gives the full variable domain: DGGITQSPKYLFRKEGQNVTLSCEQNLNHDAMYWYRQDPGQGLRLIYYSQIVNDFQKGDIAEGYSVSREKKESFPLTVTSAQKNPTAFYLCASSRQGGSPQHFGDGTRLSIL.

Details on this clonotype: Likely a read error: the CDR3 ends without its conserved phenylalanine or tryptophan. The chain couples TRBV20-1 to TRBJ2-5, with 9 bases matching TRBD2. The tail of the sequence fits TRBJ2-1 better, so the J call may be wrong. CDR3 length: 14 amino acids. Per the germline V gene, CDR1 is DFQATT and CDR2 is SNEGSKA (reference sequence). The CDR3 coding sequence is TGCAGTGCCCAACCTAGCGGGGCTAGGGATGAGCAGTTCCTC. Translation gives CSAQPSGARDEQFL.

Comments on this clonotype: With only one base between it and a far larger clone, this is likely a read error. The chain recombines TRBV12-3 or TRBV12-4 with TRBJ1-1; D remains ambiguous. V was shortened by 8 bases and J by 5 bases, with 6 bases between the two germline ends. The CDR3 is 10 amino acids. In DNA form, the CDR3 reads TGTGCCAGCGGGAAGACTGAAGCTTTCTTT. Protein: CASGKTEAFF.

This clonotype occurred many times. The chain employs TRBV3-1 and TRBJ1-6; the D gene is possibly TRBD1 (6 bases). The CDR3 contains 16 residues. The germline V gene has CDR1 LGHDT and CDR2 YNNKEL (reference sequence). Deletions cut 5 bases from V and 8 bases from J, with 19 bases between. The CDR3 spells CASSLTWDTADSPLHF. The CDR3 coding sequence is TGTGCCAGCAGCTTAACATGGGACACCGCGGATTCACCCCTCCACTTT.

This clonotype was detected ten times or more. The rearrangement joins TRBV20-1 to TRBJ2-1; 8 bases are shared with TRBD1. Trimming removed 3 bases from V and 0 bases from J; junction bases left unmatched: 10. CDR3 length equals 17 residues. CDR1 is DFQATT, CDR2 SNEGSKA, per germline (reference sequence). DNA of the CDR3: TGCAGTGCTAGGAAGGTGGGACAGGTGAGCTCCTACAATGAGCAGTTCTTC. Amino acid sequence: CSARKVGQVSSYNEQFF.

This clonotype turned up a few times. The CDR3 region is CASSYGLRAAGYTF. CDR3 coding DNA: TGTGCCAGCAGTTACGGCCTGCGAGCTGCTGGCTACACCTTC. This chain connects TRBV6-2 or TRBV6-3 to TRBJ1-2; D is unclear. Trimming pared 2 bases from V and 7 bases from J, leaving 14 bases between. Germline assignment: CDR1 MNHEY and CDR2 SVGEGT. The CDR3 loop spans 14 amino acids.